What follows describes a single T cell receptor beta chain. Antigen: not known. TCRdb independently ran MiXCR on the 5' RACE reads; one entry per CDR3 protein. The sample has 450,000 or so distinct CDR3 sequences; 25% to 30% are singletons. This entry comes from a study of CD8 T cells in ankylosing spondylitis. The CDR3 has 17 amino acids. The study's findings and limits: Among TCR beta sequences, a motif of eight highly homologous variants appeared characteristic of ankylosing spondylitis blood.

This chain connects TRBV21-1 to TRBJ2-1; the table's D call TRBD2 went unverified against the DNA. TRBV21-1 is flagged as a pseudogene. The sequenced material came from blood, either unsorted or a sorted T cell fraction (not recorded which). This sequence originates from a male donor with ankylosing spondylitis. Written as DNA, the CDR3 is TGTGCCAGCAGCCTACATGGGACTAGCCTGGGGAGGAATGAGCAGTTCTTC. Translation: CASSLHGTSLGRNEQFF.